What follows are 13 T cell receptor beta chains derived from one specimen sequenced in a study of cytomegalovirus exposure and HLA in healthy donors. PCR amplification relied on 60 Vbeta primers (plus 13 Jbeta primers). The assay was immunoSEQ multiplex PCR, and TCRdb's table has in-frame clones only and misses some. Of about 190,000 clones listed, 80% to 85% were seen once; the top ten hold 6.3%. Input material: PBMCs. The source is a man in his forties or fifties in good health and CMV-seropositive.

This chain connects TRBV6-5 to TRBJ1-1; D gene uncertain. This CDR3 comprises 13 residues. From germline, CDR1 is MNHEY and CDR2 SVGAGI. Trimming shortened V by 6 bases and J by 1 base, and 9 bases separated the two germline ends. The DNA of the CDR3 is TGTGCCAGCAGGGGCGAGGGGAACACTGAAGCTTTCTTT. Its translation is CASRGEGNTEAFF.

The rearrangement links TRBV25-1 to TRBJ2-7; TRBD1 is a possible D gene (6 bases). This CDR3 is built from 15 residues. Germline V gene sequence: CDR1 MGHDK, CDR2 SYGVNS. Trimming stripped 2 bases from V and 2 bases from J, with 13 bases between. This CDR3 is CASSEGGRVPYEQYF. The CDR3 DNA is TGTGCCAGCAGTGAAGGGGGCAGGGTCCCCTACGAGCAGTACTTC.

This clone has a single count. For the CDR3, the DNA is TGTGCCAGTAGTTCCGGACAGGGGACGCCTGAAGCTTTCTTT. Encoded protein: CASSSGQGTPEAFF. This sequence joins TRBV19 and TRBJ1-1, with 9 positions matching TRBD1. The germline V gene has CDR1 LNHDA and CDR2 SQIVND (reference sequence). V lost 5 bases to trimming and J lost 6 bases; unmatched junction nucleotides: 7. The CDR3 has 14 residues.

This clone has just one count. The gene calls are TRBV4-3 and TRBJ1-3; D perhaps matches TRBD1 (5 bases). This CDR3 is 17 amino acids long. From germline, CDR1 is LGHNA and CDR2 YSLEER. V lost 0 bases and J 2 bases, leaving 14 bases between the germline ends. DNA of the CDR3: TGCGCCAGCAGCCAAGATCCAATGGCCAGGGCTGGAAACACCATATATTTT. Protein product: CASSQDPMARAGNTIYF.

V and J are TRBV6-4 and TRBJ2-3; TRBD2 matches 11 bases. This CDR3 is 15 amino acids long. Trimming removed 1 base from V and 7 bases from J; junction bases left unmatched: 4. Germline values: CDR1 MRHNA, CDR2 SNTAGT. CDR3 coding DNA: TGTGCCAGCAGTGACTTAGCGGGGGGGCTAAATACGCAGTATTTT. Residues: CASSDLAGGLNTQYF.

The chain employs TRBV4-2 and TRBJ1-5; 9 nucleotides agree with TRBD1. The CDR3 runs 20 residues. Trimming cost V 4 bases and J 1 base; bases outside gene matches: 17. Germline V gives CDR1 LGHNA, CDR2 YNFKEQ. The CDR3 sequence: CASSLSNPGTGLVSNQPQHF. For the CDR3, the DNA is TGTGCCAGCAGCCTCAGCAACCCCGGGACAGGGCTGGTAAGCAATCAGCCCCAGCATTTT.

This clone occurred many times. The CDR3 sequence is CASSLGGRNEQFF. In DNA form, the CDR3 reads TGTGCCAGCAGCCTAGGGGGTCGGAATGAGCAGTTCTTC. V usage is TRBV4-2 and J usage is TRBJ2-1; D might be TRBD1 (6 bases). This CDR3 comprises 13 residues. Germline V lookup: CDR1 LGHNA, CDR2 YNFKEQ. V lost 4 bases and J 7 bases, leaving 11 bases between the germline ends.

V usage is TRBV5-6 and J usage is TRBJ2-7; 9 bases match TRBD1. Trimming cost V 7 bases and J 3 bases; bases outside gene matches: 14. The CDR3 loop spans 16 amino acids. CDR1 is SGHDT and CDR2 is YYEEEE in the germline V gene. Here the CDR3 DNA reads TGTGCCAGCCGTCTTTTTAGGACAGGGGAGTTCTACGAGCAGTACTTC. Amino acid sequence: CASRLFRTGEFYEQYF.

This clone showed up just once. The rearrangement links TRBV2 to TRBJ1-2, with D uncertain. The CDR3 contains 12 residues. In germline, CDR1 is SNHLY, CDR2 FYNNEI. V dropped 5 bases and J dropped 4 bases, with 8 bases sitting between them. In nucleotides, the CDR3 is TGTGCCAGCAGTCAGGCCCCCTATGGCTACACCTTC. Translated: CASSQAPYGYTF. The whole variable domain, remainder taken from reference TRBV2 and TRBJ1-2, is EPEVTQTPSHQVTQMGQEVILRCVPISNHLYFYWYRQILGQKVEFLVSFYNNEISEKSEIFDDQFSVERPDGSNFTLKIRSTKLEDSAMYFCASSQAPYGYTFGSGTRLTVV.

The rearrangement uses TRBV4-3 and TRBJ2-1, with TRBD2 matching over 12 bases. Germline loops: CDR1 LGHNA, CDR2 YSLEER. CDR3 length: 16 amino acids. V was pared by 4 bases and J by 5 bases, with 6 bases of the junction left unmatched. This CDR3 reads CASSPQTSGGHNEQFF. CDR3 DNA: TGCGCCAGCAGCCCCCAGACTAGCGGGGGCCACAATGAGCAGTTCTTC.

This clone showed up just once. The chain recombines TRBV6-4 with TRBJ2-2; TRBD1 might be the D (5 bases). Looked up from germline, CDR1 is MRHNA and CDR2 is SNTAGT. The CDR3 has 15 amino acids. The V gene lost 2 bases and the J gene lost 3 bases, with 10 bases spanning the gap. This chain's CDR3 is CASSDRGKDTGELFF. In DNA form, the CDR3 reads TGTGCCAGCAGTGACAGGGGCAAGGACACCGGGGAGCTGTTTTTT.

This clone came up once. The gene calls are TRBV19 and TRBJ2-2; 12 bases match TRBD2. J was trimmed by 4 bases and V by 7 bases; bases with no gene match: 7. Germline loops: CDR1 LNHDA, CDR2 SQIVND (reference sequence). The CDR3 is 16 amino acids. Here the CDR3 DNA reads TGTGCCAGTACTTCTAGCGGGGGGGGGTTCACCGGGGAGCTGTTTTTT. It translates to CASTSSGGGFTGELFF.

The genes are TRBV11-2 and TRBJ2-3, with 9 nucleotides matching TRBD1. This CDR3 has 18 residues. V trimming: 4 bases; J trimming: 3 bases; junction bases outside the gene matches: 14. Germline CDR1 SGHAT, CDR2 FQNNGV. In DNA, the CDR3 is TGTGCCAGCAGCTGGGGGGGATTGTGGGACAGGGATACAGATACGCAGTATTTT. Its translation is CASSWGGLWDRDTDTQYF.